This TCR beta chain stems from a study of T and B cells in COVID-19 patients. Study summary: COVID-19 patients gave peripheral blood either during active infection or after recovery. In the active-infection cohort, about 90% of the roughly 20 patients had comorbidities linked to unfavorable COVID-19 outcome. The study, taken as a whole, reports: Of 2,331 TCR clusters found only in the recovered cohort, a few dozen had low generation probability. At recovery TRB diversity and richness exceeded healthy donors, after highly clonal active COVID-19 repertoires.

Germline CDR1 is SGHKS and CDR2 is YYEKEE (reference sequence). The ends lost 4 bases at V and 7 bases at J; junction bases unmatched: 7. CDR3 length: 13 residues. TRB was amplified from roughly 250-500 ng of blood genomic DNA. By proportion, this clonotype is medium-sized. Its antigen is not identified. BIOMED2 TRB-A/B primer pools were used in multiplex TRB PCR. TCRdb reanalysed the multiplex PCR reads using MiXCR and keeps one entry per CDR3 protein. The sample holds 5,500 to 8,500 distinct CDR3 sequences; 22% are singletons and the top ten take 3.6%. The chain recombines TRBV5-5 with TRBJ2-5, with 7 bases fitting TRBD2. The receptor was derived from a human donor who had recovered from COVID-19. The sample taken for sequencing was blood. The CDR3 DNA reads TGTGCCAGCAGCATCGGACTAGATGGGACCCAGTACTTC. It specifies CASSIGLDGTQYF.